This T cell receptor (beta chain) is drawn from a study of CD8+ T cells in alopecia areata. V lost 2 bases, J lost 1 base, and 2 bases stayed unmatched. The CDR3 totals 14 residues. Per the germline V gene, CDR1 is GTSNPN and CDR2 is SVGIG (reference sequence). Following extraction, RNA underwent reverse transcription to cDNA, which served as the sequencing template. The protocol was immunoSEQ multiplex PCR, while the TCRdb copy is restricted to in-frame clones and leaves out a portion. The sample consists of roughly 180,000 clones, roughly 60% of them appearing once. This TCR was sampled from a human donor with alopecia areata. The chain recombines TRBV30 with TRBJ1-3; the match to TRBD1 covers 7 bases. Sequences were derived from CD4+ T cells sorted from blood, sampled at week 0. The CDR3 loop is CAWSQTGSGNTIYF. The DNA for the CDR3 is TGTGCCTGGAGTCAGACAGGGTCTGGAAACACCATATATTTT.